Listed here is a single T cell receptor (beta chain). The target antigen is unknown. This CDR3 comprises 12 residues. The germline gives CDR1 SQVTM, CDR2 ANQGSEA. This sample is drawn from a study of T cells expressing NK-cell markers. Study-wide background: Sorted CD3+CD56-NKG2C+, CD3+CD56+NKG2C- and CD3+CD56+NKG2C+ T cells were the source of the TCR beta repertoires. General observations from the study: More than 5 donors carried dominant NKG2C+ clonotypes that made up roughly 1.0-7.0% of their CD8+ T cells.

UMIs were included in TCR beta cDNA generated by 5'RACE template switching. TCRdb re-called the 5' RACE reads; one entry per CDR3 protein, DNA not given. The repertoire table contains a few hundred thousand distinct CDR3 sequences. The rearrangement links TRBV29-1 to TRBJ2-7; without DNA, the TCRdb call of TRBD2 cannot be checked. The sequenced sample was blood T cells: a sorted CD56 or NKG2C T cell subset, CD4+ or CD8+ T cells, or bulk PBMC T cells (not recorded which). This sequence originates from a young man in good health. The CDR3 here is CSAGAGAYEQYF.